The 25 T cell receptor beta chains reported below all come from one sample, sequenced in a study of blood T cell repertoires in COVID-19. Only in-frame clones appear in the TCRdb table, and some are missing; sequencing was by immunoSEQ multiplex PCR. The sample lists some 150,000 clones, about 86% occurring once. The sequenced sample consisted of PBMCs or T cells enriched from blood (not recorded which). All receptors derive from a woman aged 50 to 65 in a cohort exposed to, infected with or recovered from COVID-19 (not recorded which).

The rearrangement joins TRBV19 to TRBJ1-5; tentatively, D is TRBD1 (6 bases). V shed 7 bases and J shed 0 bases, with 13 bases lying between them. Germline loops: CDR1 LNHDA, CDR2 SQIVND (reference sequence). The CDR3 is made up of 15 amino acids. CDR3 protein: CASMPGQYSNQPQHF. CDR3 sequence (DNA): TGTGCCAGTATGCCGGGACAATATAGCAATCAGCCCCAGCATTTT.

This rearrangement joins TRBV5-5 to TRBJ2-3, with D possibly being TRBD1 (5 bases). V lost 1 base to trimming and J lost 3 bases, with 21 bases between them. Germline V CDR1 and CDR2: SGHKS, YYEKEE (reference sequence). This CDR3 is 18 amino acids long. CDR3 DNA: TGTGCCAGCAGCTTGTATGTATATTTAGGGGATTTAACAGATACGCAGTATTTT. As protein: CASSLYVYLGDLTDTQYF.

In its sample, this clone was seen a few times. V is TRBV3-1 (or the pseudogene TRBV3-2) and J is TRBJ2-6, with a tentative D call TRBD2 (6 bases). Germline CDR1 and CDR2: LGHDT and YNNKEL (reference sequence). The ends were cut back, 4 bases at V and 0 bases at J, with 13 bases in the middle. The CDR3 runs 17 residues. The CDR3 loop is CASSLPAGRSGANVLTF. Here the CDR3 DNA reads TGTGCCAGCAGCCTCCCCGCGGGACGCTCTGGGGCCAACGTCCTGACTTTC.

This sequence joins TRBV6-5 and TRBJ2-2; 9 bases agree with TRBD2. Germline CDR1 MNHEY, CDR2 SVGAGI. Losses at the gene ends were 7 bases for V and 6 bases for J; bases not matched to a gene: 3. This CDR3 is 13 amino acids long. The CDR3, as DNA: TGTGCCAGCAAAACTAGCGGGCCCGGGGAGCTGTTTTTT. Amino acids: CASKTSGPGELFF.

V gene TRBV28 combines with J gene TRBJ2-3; 9 bases align to TRBD1. The CDR3 is 18 amino acids. Germline trimming cut 3 bases from V and 0 bases from J; bases unmatched to any gene: 10. Germline V gives CDR1 MDHEN, CDR2 SYDVKM. The CDR3: CASSFPPTGTGSTDTQYF. The DNA of the CDR3 is TGTGCCAGCAGTTTTCCACCAACCGGGACAGGGAGCACAGATACGCAGTATTTT.

This clone was observed a handful of times. The chain carries TRBV18 and TRBJ1-4; 7 bases map to TRBD1. The V and J ends lost 3 bases and 8 bases, in that order; junction bases with no gene match: 9. CDR3 length: 15 amino acids. In germline, CDR1 is KGHSH, CDR2 LQKENI. The CDR3, as DNA: TGTGCCAGCTCACCTACGACAGGGCAAGGCGAAAAACTGTTTTTT. Its protein product is CASSPTTGQGEKLFF.

CDR3 sequence: CASSAQGGADTQYF. CDR3 sequence (DNA): TGTGCCAGCAGCGCCCAGGGTGGCGCAGATACGCAGTATTTT. This rearrangement joins TRBV3-1 (or the pseudogene TRBV3-2) to TRBJ2-3; D might be TRBD1 (5 bases). V gave up 5 bases and J gave up 4 bases, with 13 bases separating them. Germline V gene lookup returns CDR1 LGHDT and CDR2 YNNKEL (reference sequence). This CDR3 region has 14 residues.

The chain uses TRBV11-2 and TRBJ2-1, with 8 bases that match TRBD2. The CDR3 contains 16 residues. The trim removed 1 base at V and 4 bases at J, leaving 6 bases unmatched. Germline CDR1 and CDR2: SGHAT and FQNNGV. Written as DNA, the CDR3 is TGTGCCAGCAGCTTAGCAGTTAGCGGGGATTACAATGAGCAGTTCTTC. It yields the protein CASSLAVSGDYNEQFF.

The V gene is TRBV10-3, the J gene TRBJ2-7; 13 bases map to TRBD2. J gave up 2 bases and V 4 bases, and 5 bases lay outside the gene matches. The CDR3 totals 16 residues. Germline V gene lookup returns CDR1 ENHRY and CDR2 SYGVKD. The chain's CDR3 is CAISGGLAGKTYEQYF. The DNA for the CDR3 is TGTGCCATCAGTGGGGGACTAGCGGGGAAGACCTACGAGCAGTACTTC.

The chain employs TRBV7-8 and TRBJ2-2, with TRBD2 matching over 10 bases. V lost 4 bases, J lost 4 bases, and 6 bases stayed unmatched. This CDR3 is built from 16 residues. CDR1 is SGHVS and CDR2 is FQNEAQ in the germline V gene. Written as DNA, the CDR3 is TGTGCCAGCAGCTCCGGGACTAGCGTTACCACCGGGGAGCTGTTTTTT. It is translated as CASSSGTSVTTGELFF.

This sequence joins TRBV18 and TRBJ2-4; tentative D call: TRBD1 (5 bases). The CDR3 length is 14 residues. V lost 3 bases to trimming and J lost 1 base, with 7 bases between them. Germline assignment: CDR1 KGHSH and CDR2 LQKENI. CDR3 nucleotide sequence: TGTGCCAGCTCACCCAGACAGGCCAAAAACATTCAGTACTTC. Protein: CASSPRQAKNIQYF.

V usage is TRBV30 and J usage is TRBJ2-3, with unresolved D. The V and J ends lost 3 bases and 3 bases respectively, with 4 bases between them. Germline V gene lookup returns CDR1 GTSNPN and CDR2 SVGIG (reference sequence). The CDR3 consists of 11 residues. The CDR3 spells CAWRATDTQYF. Here the CDR3 DNA reads TGTGCCTGGAGAGCAACAGATACGCAGTATTTT.

The gene calls are TRBV12-2 and TRBJ2-6; the listed D gene, TRBD1, was not tested against the DNA. TRBV12-2 is a known pseudogene. The CDR3 has 17 amino acids. CDR3 protein: CASRSRTAYSGANVLTF. DNA for the CDR3: TGTGCAAGTCGCTCCAGGACAGCTTACTCTGGGGCCAACGTCCTGACTTTC.

This clone was observed a handful of times. The rearrangement uses TRBV6-4 and TRBJ2-3; D call uncertain. The germline CDR1 and CDR2 sequences are MRHNA and SNTAGT. Trimming removed 2 bases from V and 2 bases from J, with 8 bases in between. The CDR3 has 14 amino acids. In DNA, the CDR3 is TGTGCCAGCAGTGACGGTGGAGACACAGATACGCAGTATTTT. It yields the protein CASSDGGDTDTQYF.

The rearrangement joins TRBV18 to TRBJ1-5; possibly TRBD1 for D (5 bases). V shed 2 bases and J shed 1 base, with 12 bases lying between them. The CDR3 runs to 16 residues. From germline, CDR1 is KGHSH and CDR2 LQKENI. CDR3 residues: CASSPGGSGSNQPQHF. CDR3 coding DNA: TGTGCCAGCTCACCAGGGGGGTCGGGGAGCAATCAGCCCCAGCATTTT.

V is TRBV7-3 and J is TRBJ1-1; the D is unclear. Trimming removed 7 bases from V and 1 base from J, with 10 bases in between. CDR3 length: 13 amino acids. Germline lookup yields CDR1 SGHTA and CDR2 FQGTGA. CDR3 in amino acids: CASTKPGNTEAFF. For the CDR3, the DNA is TGTGCCAGCACCAAGCCGGGGAACACTGAAGCTTTCTTT.

The CDR3 reads CASSPGGSSSYEQYF. The DNA of the CDR3 is TGTGCCAGCAGCCCGGGGGGGTCAAGCTCCTACGAGCAGTACTTC. The chain carries TRBV5-4 and TRBJ2-7; 8 positions match TRBD2. Trimming removed 4 bases from V and 0 bases from J; junction bases left unmatched: 6. The germline V gene encodes CDR1 SGHNT and CDR2 YYREEE (reference sequence). The CDR3 extends over 15 amino acids.

The J gene is TRBJ2-7, the V gene TRBV19; unclear D gene. Germline CDR1 and CDR2: LNHDA and SQIVND (reference sequence). The V end was cut by 6 bases, the J end by 2 bases, with 14 bases between. The CDR3 runs to 14 residues. CDR3 nucleotides: TGTGCCAGTAGAATATTAGACTCGCCCTACGAGCAGTACTTC. Amino acids: CASRILDSPYEQYF. Drawing the rest from reference TRBV19 and TRBJ2-7, the complete variable domain is DGGITQSPKYLFRKEGQNVTLSCEQNLNHDAMYWYRQDPGQGLRLIYYSQIVNDFQKGDIAEGYSVSREKKESFPLTVTSAQKNPTAFYLCASRILDSPYEQYFGPGTRLTVT.

The chain links TRBV7-9 to TRBJ1-1, with D possibly matching TRBD1 (5 bases). The CDR3 has 13 residues. V lost 5 bases and J 6 bases, leaving 13 bases between the germline ends. Per the germline V gene, CDR1 is SEHNR and CDR2 is FQNEAQ (reference sequence). The CDR3 region is CASSPRGTAEAFF. In nucleotides, the CDR3 is TGTGCCAGCAGCCCCCGGGGGACGGCTGAAGCTTTCTTT.

V and J are TRBV10-2 and TRBJ1-2, with D possibly TRBD1 on 5 matching bases. Germline-derived CDR1 and CDR2 are WSHSY and SAAADI. Trimming took 5 bases from V and 4 from J, leaving 17 bases between them. This CDR3 has 15 residues. The CDR3 is CASSQTRELAYGYTF. CDR3 sequence (DNA): TGCGCCAGCAGTCAAACCAGGGAATTGGCCTATGGCTACACCTTC.

The CDR3 sequence: CASSLRQSYNEQFF. As DNA, the CDR3 is TGCGCCAGCAGCTTGCGACAGAGCTACAATGAGCAGTTCTTC. The rearrangement joins TRBV5-1 to TRBJ2-1; maybe TRBD1 (5 bases). V was shortened by 1 base and J by 3 bases, with 8 bases between the two germline ends. Germline-derived CDR1 and CDR2 are SGHRS and YFSETQ. CDR3 length equals 14 residues.

DNA of the CDR3: TGTGCCAGCAGTGAAGAGGGGGTTAGCACTGAAGCTTTCTTT. Protein product: CASSEEGVSTEAFF. The V gene is TRBV6-1, the J gene TRBJ1-1, with TRBD1 as a possible D gene (6 bases). The CDR3 covers 14 residues. Trimming cost V 1 base and J 4 bases, with 10 bases left between them. Germline V CDR1 and CDR2: MNHNS, SASEGT.

The CDR3 sequence is CASSESGPARANTGELFF. For the CDR3, the DNA is TGTGCCAGCAGTGAATCGGGCCCAGCGAGGGCGAACACCGGGGAGCTGTTTTTT. V is TRBV25-1 and J is TRBJ2-2; possible D gene TRBD2, 5 bases. The CDR3 is made up of 18 amino acids. With 1 base removed from V and 0 bases from J, the gap between germline ends came to 15 bases. Germline V gene data show CDR1 as MGHDK and CDR2 as SYGVNS.

This chain joins TRBV6-5 and TRBJ1-1, with a possible D match to TRBD1 (6 bases). Germline CDR1 reads MNHEY; CDR2 reads SVGAGI. V lost 4 bases and J lost 0, with 12 bases in between. CDR3 size: 15 residues. The CDR3 nucleotides are TGTGCCAGCAGTTTGGGGGGGGCGATGAACACTGAAGCTTTCTTT. Translating it yields CASSLGGAMNTEAFF.

V gene TRBV2 combines with J gene TRBJ2-2, with D possibly being TRBD2 (6 bases). Trimming took 6 bases from V and 6 from J, leaving 14 bases between them. This CDR3 region has 14 residues. Per the germline V gene, CDR1 is SNHLY and CDR2 is FYNNEI. CDR3 sequence: CASSAGLRAGELFF. DNA of the CDR3: TGTGCCAGCAGCGCGGGACTCCGGGCCGGGGAGCTGTTTTTT.